This is a list of T cell receptor beta chains from one sample in a study of T cell repertoires in cytomegalovirus infection. TCRdb processed the reads anew with MiXCR; each CDR3 protein has one entry. The sample contains around 310,000 distinct CDR3 sequences, roughly 29% of which appear only once. These receptors lack a known antigen. This specimen was cultured PBMCs, taken from culture after CMV antigen stimulation. All receptors come from a human donor in good health (CMV status not recorded). Some clones in this sample may be carry-over from other donors' samples. Both conserved end residues are part of each CDR3. D genes are given only for firm matches. Size is omitted from some rows. Given values are once, few, many or a class for expanded clones.

J gene: TRBJ2-1; clone size: NA; D gene: TRBD1; V gene: TRBV7-2; CDR3 protein: CASSFQGQGGDEQFF; CDR3 DNA: TGTGCCAGCAGCTTCCAAGGACAGGGGGGGGATGAGCAGTTCTTC
J gene: TRBJ2-7; clone size: once; D gene: TRBD2; V gene: TRBV27; CDR3 protein: CATAGLAGVWEQYF; CDR3 DNA: TGTGCCACCGCGGGACTAGCGGGAGTATGGGAGCAGTACTTC
J gene: TRBJ1-2; clone size: NA; D gene: NA; V gene: TRBV20-1; CDR3 protein: CSASLGDGYTF; CDR3 DNA: TGCAGTGCTAGTTTGGGAGATGGCTACACCTTC
J gene: TRBJ2-2; clone size: few; D gene: NA; V gene: TRBV6-4; CDR3 protein: CASSDSRAGSNTGELFF; CDR3 DNA: TGTGCCAGCAGTGACTCGCGTGCCGGTTCGAACACCGGGGAGCTGTTTTTT
J gene: TRBJ2-7; clone size: few; D gene: TRBD2; V gene: TRBV7-3; CDR3 protein: CASSAGLAGPYEQYF; CDR3 DNA: TGTGCCAGCAGCGCGGGACTAGCGGGGCCCTACGAGCAGTACTTC
J gene: TRBJ2-7; clone size: few; D gene: TRBD2; V gene: TRBV12-3/TRBV12-4; CDR3 protein: CASSTSGGAGEQYF; CDR3 DNA: TGTGCCAGCAGTACTAGCGGGGGGGCAGGCGAGCAGTACTTC
J gene: TRBJ1-1; clone size: few; D gene: NA; V gene: TRBV12-3/TRBV12-4; CDR3 protein: CASSPSGQKNTEAFF; CDR3 DNA: TGTGCCAGCAGCCCCTCGGGACAAAAGAACACTGAAGCTTTCTTT
J gene: TRBJ2-3; clone size: NA; D gene: TRBD2; V gene: TRBV6-2/TRBV6-3; CDR3 protein: CASSYEAGSGTPRTDTQYF; CDR3 DNA: TGTGCCAGCAGTTATGAAGCGGGATCCGGTACCCCACGCACAGATACGCAGTATTTT
J gene: TRBJ1-5; clone size: NA; D gene: NA; V gene: TRBV19; CDR3 protein: CASSITLYSNQPQHF; CDR3 DNA: TGTGCCAGTAGTATAACACTATATAGCAATCAGCCCCAGCATTTT
J gene: TRBJ2-4; clone size: NA; D gene: NA; V gene: TRBV27; CDR3 protein: CASSLGALNIQYF; CDR3 DNA: TGTGCCAGCAGCCTAGGGGCCCTAAACATTCAGTACTTC
J gene: TRBJ2-3; clone size: NA; D gene: TRBD2; V gene: TRBV18; CDR3 protein: CASSPNSGGLAGTQYF; CDR3 DNA: TGTGCCAGCTCACCGAATAGCGGGGGCCTAGCTGGTACGCAGTATTTT
J gene: TRBJ1-2; clone size: many; D gene: TRBD1; V gene: TRBV7-8; CDR3 protein: CASSRGDSFPYGYTF; CDR3 DNA: TGTGCCAGCAGCCGAGGGGACAGCTTTCCCTATGGCTACACCTTC
J gene: TRBJ2-3; clone size: few; D gene: TRBD2; V gene: TRBV7-8; CDR3 protein: CASSLRREGTDTQYF; CDR3 DNA: TGTGCCAGCAGCTTAAGGCGGGAGGGCACAGATACGCAGTATTTT
J gene: TRBJ1-6; clone size: NA; D gene: TRBD1; V gene: TRBV7-3; CDR3 protein: CASSPTGGRDSPLHF; CDR3 DNA: TGTGCCAGCAGCCCGACAGGGGGTAGGGATTCACCCCTCCACTTT
J gene: TRBJ1-2; clone size: NA; D gene: TRBD1; V gene: TRBV12-5; CDR3 protein: CASGSPQGAYGYTF; CDR3 DNA: TGTGCTAGTGGTTCACCACAGGGGGCCTATGGCTACACCTTC
J gene: TRBJ1-1; clone size: few; D gene: NA; V gene: TRBV19; CDR3 protein: CASSWKGKNTEAFF; CDR3 DNA: TGTGCCAGTTCCTGGAAGGGTAAAAACACTGAAGCTTTCTTT
J gene: TRBJ2-1; clone size: many; D gene: NA; V gene: TRBV27; CDR3 protein: CASSLRDSRNSYNEQFF; CDR3 DNA: TGTGCCAGCAGTCTCCGGGACTCGCGGAACTCCTACAATGAGCAGTTCTTC
J gene: TRBJ2-5; clone size: few; D gene: NA; V gene: TRBV12-3/TRBV12-4; CDR3 protein: CASTIQGGGETQYF; CDR3 DNA: TGTGCCAGCACCATTCAGGGGGGAGGCGAGACCCAGTACTTC
J gene: TRBJ2-1; clone size: few; D gene: NA; V gene: TRBV12-3/TRBV12-4; CDR3 protein: CASRISGSGQFF; CDR3 DNA: TGTGCCAGCAGGATTTCAGGGAGTGGGCAGTTCTTC
J gene: TRBJ1-3; clone size: NA; D gene: NA; V gene: TRBV6-6; CDR3 protein: CASSYGPGGNTIYF; CDR3 DNA: TGTGCCAGCAGTTACGGACCGGGAGGAAACACCATATATTTT
J gene: TRBJ2-7; clone size: few; D gene: NA; V gene: TRBV5-4; CDR3 protein: CASSLGRGSPYEQYF; CDR3 DNA: TGTGCCAGCAGCTTGGGGCGGGGTTCCCCCTACGAGCAGTACTTC
J gene: TRBJ2-7; clone size: NA; D gene: NA; V gene: TRBV27; CDR3 protein: CASSLYGGRVGYEQYF; CDR3 DNA: TGTGCCAGCAGTCTTTATGGGGGACGGGTGGGGTACGAGCAGTACTTC
J gene: TRBJ2-1; clone size: NA; D gene: TRBD2; V gene: TRBV7-3; CDR3 protein: CASSSSSGSVYEQFF; CDR3 DNA: TGTGCCAGCAGCTCGTCTAGCGGGAGTGTATATGAGCAGTTCTTC
J gene: TRBJ2-3; clone size: few; D gene: NA; V gene: TRBV5-4; CDR3 protein: CASSYIAGSGDTQYF; CDR3 DNA: TGTGCCAGCAGCTATATAGCAGGGTCAGGTGATACGCAGTATTTT
J gene: TRBJ1-1; clone size: many; D gene: TRBD1; V gene: TRBV28; CDR3 protein: CASSLGDRGTEAFF; CDR3 DNA: TGTGCCAGCAGTTTAGGGGACAGGGGCACTGAAGCTTTCTTT
J gene: TRBJ2-3; clone size: few; D gene: NA; V gene: TRBV5-1; CDR3 protein: CASSTGPPSTDTQYF; CDR3 DNA: TGCGCCAGCAGCACCGGACCTCCTAGCACAGATACGCAGTATTTT
J gene: TRBJ1-2; clone size: NA; D gene: NA; V gene: TRBV12-3/TRBV12-4; CDR3 protein: CASSLVPGGGYYGYTF; CDR3 DNA: TGTGCCAGCAGTTTAGTCCCTGGAGGTGGCTATTATGGCTACACCTTC
J gene: TRBJ1-3; clone size: NA; D gene: NA; V gene: TRBV9; CDR3 protein: CASSVQPDSGNTIYF; CDR3 DNA: TGTGCCAGCAGCGTGCAACCCGACTCTGGAAACACCATATATTTT
J gene: TRBJ1-2; clone size: NA; D gene: NA; V gene: TRBV5-5; CDR3 protein: CASNSLMQYGYTF; CDR3 DNA: TGTGCCAGCAACTCTCTTATGCAGTATGGCTACACCTTC
J gene: TRBJ2-1; clone size: NA; D gene: TRBD1; V gene: TRBV6-1; CDR3 protein: CASSEERTGSQFF; CDR3 DNA: TGTGCCAGCAGTGAAGAGAGGACAGGCTCTCAGTTCTTC
J gene: TRBJ1-2; clone size: NA; D gene: NA; V gene: TRBV7-8; CDR3 protein: CASSQRKGSYGYTF; CDR3 DNA: TGTGCCAGCAGCCAAAGGAAAGGAAGCTATGGCTACACCTTC
J gene: TRBJ2-1; clone size: NA; D gene: NA; V gene: TRBV7-2; CDR3 protein: CASTLGEVSREQFF; CDR3 DNA: TGTGCCAGCACCCTCGGGGAGGTTAGTCGGGAGCAGTTCTTC
J gene: TRBJ2-7; clone size: NA; D gene: NA; V gene: TRBV28; CDR3 protein: CASSPGGGYEQYF; CDR3 DNA: TGTGCCAGCAGCCCCGGTGGGGGATACGAGCAGTACTTC
J gene: TRBJ1-2; clone size: few; D gene: NA; V gene: TRBV11-2; CDR3 protein: CASSSMGYDPLGYTF; CDR3 DNA: TGTGCCAGCAGCAGCATGGGGTATGACCCTCTTGGCTACACCTTC
J gene: TRBJ2-3; clone size: NA; D gene: NA; V gene: TRBV12-3/TRBV12-4; CDR3 protein: CACTIGLDTQYF; CDR3 DNA: TGTGCCTGCACCATAGGGCTAGATACGCAGTATTTT
J gene: TRBJ1-1; clone size: few; D gene: NA; V gene: TRBV7-8; CDR3 protein: CASSLMSRPSKGNTEAFF; CDR3 DNA: TGTGCCAGCAGCTTAATGTCTCGGCCCAGCAAGGGAAACACTGAAGCTTTCTTT
J gene: TRBJ2-7; clone size: few; D gene: NA; V gene: TRBV7-2; CDR3 protein: CASSSDLPYEQYF; CDR3 DNA: TGTGCCAGCAGCTCGGACTTACCATACGAGCAGTACTTC